These 22 T cell receptor beta chains came from one sample sequenced in a study of control samples from healthy donors and cancer patients. Produced via immunoSEQ multiplex PCR; TCRdb's table is partial and in-frame only. The sample lists about 130,000 clones; 75% to 95% were seen once. The sequenced material came from blood. The source of these receptors is a young man in good health.

CDR3 in DNA: TGTGCCAGCAGTTTCAGGAGAACGGAGACCCAGTACTTC. Amino acids: CASSFRRTETQYF. The rearrangement joins TRBV27 to TRBJ2-5; no firm D call. The CDR3 consists of 13 residues. The V and J ends lost 3 bases and 5 bases respectively, with 10 bases between them. Germline CDR1 reads MNHEY; CDR2 reads SMNVEV (reference sequence).

The J gene is TRBJ2-5, the V gene TRBV12-3 or TRBV12-4; the D is unclear. Deletions cut 3 bases from V and 5 bases from J, with 4 bases between. CDR3 length: 11 amino acids. CDR3 sequence: CASSFRETQYF. The CDR3 DNA follows: TGTGCCAGCAGTTTCAGGGAGACCCAGTACTTC.

This clone was counted once. J is TRBJ2-3 and V is TRBV5-4; TRBD2 matches at 14 bases. Germline V gives CDR1 SGHNT, CDR2 YYREEE (reference sequence). CDR3 length: 19 residues. After removal of 1 base from V and 2 bases from J, the junction contained 9 bases not matched to a gene. CDR3 sequence reads: CASSLLIGTSGGATDTQYF. CDR3 in DNA: TGTGCCAGCAGCTTGTTGATCGGGACTAGCGGGGGAGCCACAGATACGCAGTATTTT. Full variable domain (missing parts from reference TRBV5-4 and TRBJ2-3): ETGVTQSPTHLIKTRGQQVTLRCSSQSGHNTVSWYQQALGQGPQFIFQYYREEENGRGNFPPRFSGLQFPNYSSELNVNALELDDSALYLCASSLLIGTSGGATDTQYFGPGTRLTVL.

This chain connects TRBV9 to TRBJ2-7, with D maybe TRBD1 (6 bases). V lost 3 bases, J lost 2 bases, and 15 bases lay in between. This CDR3 spans 15 amino acids. CDR1 is SGDLS and CDR2 is YYNGEE in the germline V gene. The CDR3 sequence: CASSADVRGPYEQYF. The DNA for the CDR3 is TGTGCCAGCAGCGCCGATGTCAGGGGACCCTACGAGCAGTACTTC.

J is TRBJ2-5 and V is TRBV6-5; D assignment may be TRBD1 or TRBD2 (7 bases each). The V end lost 7 bases, the J end lost 2 bases, and 14 bases lay between the germline ends. Germline V CDR1 and CDR2: MNHEY, SVGAGI. This CDR3 has 14 residues. This CDR3 is CASTGRTGQETQYF. In nucleotides, the CDR3 is TGTGCCAGCACCGGGAGGACAGGACAAGAGACCCAGTACTTC.

This chain connects TRBV5-1 to TRBJ2-7; 9 bases are shared with TRBD1. J lost 5 bases, V lost 4 bases, and 7 bases had no gene match. The CDR3 sequence is 14 residues long. CDR1 and CDR2 (germline): SGHRS, YFSETQ. DNA of the CDR3: TGCGCCAGCAGCCCGAGCGACAGGGGGGACGAGCAGTACTTC. Its translation: CASSPSDRGDEQYF.

This clone is a singleton in its sample. The chain uses TRBV9 and TRBJ1-2; D is ambiguous. CDR1 and CDR2 (germline): SGDLS, YYNGEE. CDR3 length: 14 amino acids. Trimming removed 0 bases at V and 4 bases at J, with 10 bases between. CDR3 bases: TGTGCCAGCAGCGTAGTACCGCAATCCTATGGCTACACCTTC. Its protein is CASSVVPQSYGYTF.

The rearrangement links TRBV24-1 to TRBJ2-3, with D hard to call. Germline V gene sequence: CDR1 KGHDR, CDR2 SFDVKD. The V end was cut by 3 bases, the J end by 6 bases, with 9 bases between. This CDR3 has 13 amino acids. The chain's CDR3 is CATSDRTRDTQYF. The CDR3 DNA is TGTGCCACCAGTGATCGAACTCGGGATACGCAGTATTTT.

The chain employs TRBV7-3 and TRBJ2-1, with D tentatively TRBD2 (6 bases). V was shortened by 5 bases and J by 0 bases, with 11 bases between the two germline ends. CDR3 size: 15 residues. The V gene's germline CDR1 is SGHTA and CDR2 FQGTGA. The CDR3 protein is CASSRDSSSYNEQFF. The CDR3 DNA is TGTGCCAGCAGCCGGGACTCCAGCTCCTACAATGAGCAGTTCTTC.

This chain connects TRBV29-1 to TRBJ2-7; D possibly corresponds to TRBD1 (6 bases). Trimming took 2 bases from V and 3 from J, leaving 11 bases between them. The CDR3 length is 13 residues. From germline, CDR1 is SQVTM and CDR2 ANQGSEA. The CDR3 DNA reads as TGCAGCGTTGAATTACAGGGATTCTACGAGCAGTACTTC. Protein product: CSVELQGFYEQYF.

In its sample, this clone was seen once. One end of the junction is discordant with germline, which a read error may explain. V and J are TRBV6-5 and TRBJ2-1; 10 bases are shared with TRBD1. There are 13 residues in the CDR3. Germline assignment: CDR1 MNHEY and CDR2 SVGAGI. CDR3 bases: TGTGCCAGCAGGACAGGGGGCCTGAATGAACAGTTCTTC. Protein: CASRTGGLNEQFF.

V gene TRBV9 combines with J gene TRBJ1-6; TRBD1 is a possible D gene (6 bases). Germline V gene sequence: CDR1 SGDLS, CDR2 YYNGEE. The V gene lost 4 bases and the J gene lost 6 bases, with 11 bases spanning the gap. The CDR3 contains 14 residues. The CDR3 here is CASSPWDINSPLHF. DNA for the CDR3: TGTGCCAGCAGCCCTTGGGACATTAATTCACCCCTCCACTTT. Based on the CDR3 plus reference TRBV9 and TRBJ1-6, the full variable domain is DSGVTQTPKHLITATGQRVTLRCSPRSGDLSVYWYQQSLDQGLQFLIQYYNGEERAKGNILERFSAQQFPDLHSELNLSSLELGDSALYFCASSPWDINSPLHFGNGTRLTVT.

In nucleotides, the CDR3 is TGTGCCAGCAGCAAGGGTCAGGGGGCTTACAATGAGCAGTTCTTC. This encodes CASSKGQGAYNEQFF. The rearrangement joins TRBV5-6 to TRBJ2-1, with 8 bases identical to TRBD1. Unmatched junction bases numbered 7, after V lost 4 bases and J lost 4 bases. The CDR3 covers 15 residues. Germline V CDR1 and CDR2: SGHDT, YYEEEE.

The sample holds one count of this clone. The junction shows a germline mismatch at one end, possibly a read error. The chain is built from TRBV6-5 and TRBJ1-1; TRBD1 agrees at 7 bases. The CDR3 totals 13 residues. Looked up from germline, CDR1 is MNHEY and CDR2 is SVGAGI. CDR3 sequence reads: CACSRGGNTEAFF. Written as DNA, the CDR3 is TGTGCCTGCAGCAGGGGGGGGAACACTGAAGCTTTCTTT.

The J gene is TRBJ1-1, the V gene TRBV20-1; no firm D call. There are 10 residues in the CDR3. With 6 bases removed from V and 2 bases from J, the gap between germline ends came to 4 bases. Germline CDR1 and CDR2: DFQATT and SNEGSKA (reference sequence). CDR3 region: CSAANTEAFF. The CDR3 nucleotides are TGCAGTGCAGCAAACACTGAAGCTTTCTTT.

The chain recombines TRBV21-1 with TRBJ1-5; the table's D call of TRBD1 was not tested on the DNA. TRBV21-1 constitutes a pseudogene. The CDR3 consists of 19 residues. As DNA, the CDR3 is TGTGCCAGCAGCAAATTTGGCAGGGGGCCATCCCTTAGCAATCAGCCCCAGCATTTT. This gives the protein CASSKFGRGPSLSNQPQHF.

A note on this clone: Distinct nucleotide sequences in the sample also encode this CDR3. The rearrangement uses TRBV7-2 and TRBJ1-5; D ambiguous. V was pared by 3 bases and J by 4 bases, with 7 bases between. This CDR3 has 13 residues. Germline-derived CDR1 and CDR2 are SGHTA and FQGNSA. The CDR3 loop is CASSLRGNQPQHF. For the CDR3, the DNA is TGTGCCAGCAGCTTGCGGGGTAATCAGCCCCAGCATTTT.

The chain has TRBV7-8 and TRBJ1-1; the match to TRBD1 covers 7 bases. V gave up 0 bases and J gave up 7 bases; unmatched junction bases: 8. This CDR3 contains 15 residues. Germline loops: CDR1 SGHVS, CDR2 FQNEAQ. CDR3 sequence: CASSLAGHRGGEAFF. The CDR3, as DNA: TGTGCCAGCAGCTTAGCGGGTCACAGGGGTGGTGAAGCTTTCTTT.

This clone was seen just once. The J gene is TRBJ2-1, the V gene TRBV10-1; D not certain. The germline V gene has CDR1 WNHNN and CDR2 SYGVQD (reference sequence). V shed 0 bases and J shed 8 bases, with 8 bases lying between them. The CDR3 length is 13 residues. The CDR3 DNA follows: TGCGCCAGCAGTGAGTCGATAGGATATGAGCAGTTCTTC. Amino acids: CASSESIGYEQFF.

The CDR3 spells CASSIMGRAEDYYGYTF. CDR3 bases: TGTGCCAGTAGTATCATGGGCAGGGCGGAGGATTACTATGGCTACACCTTC. J is TRBJ1-2 and V is TRBV19; the D gene is possibly TRBD1 (5 bases). V lost 3 bases and J lost 3, with 20 bases in between. The CDR3 runs to 17 residues. Germline values: CDR1 LNHDA, CDR2 SQIVND (reference sequence).

The chain joins TRBV27 to TRBJ1-2; 12 nucleotides line up with TRBD1. The CDR3 length is 16 residues. Trimming removed 5 bases from V and 2 bases from J; junction bases left unmatched: 6. The V gene's germline CDR1 is MNHEY and CDR2 SMNVEV (reference sequence). CDR3 nucleotides: TGTGCCAGCAGTAATACCGGGACAGGGGGCAACTATGGCTACACCTTC. It encodes CASSNTGTGGNYGYTF.

The rearrangement joins TRBV27 to TRBJ1-6, with 9 bases identical to TRBD1. J lost 8 bases, V lost 6 bases, and 8 bases had no gene match. CDR3 length equals 15 residues. The germline CDR1 and CDR2 sequences are MNHEY and SMNVEV (reference sequence). Here the CDR3 reads CASRSPGQGYSPLHF. The CDR3, as DNA: TGTGCCAGCAGATCTCCGGGACAGGGTTATTCACCCCTCCACTTT.